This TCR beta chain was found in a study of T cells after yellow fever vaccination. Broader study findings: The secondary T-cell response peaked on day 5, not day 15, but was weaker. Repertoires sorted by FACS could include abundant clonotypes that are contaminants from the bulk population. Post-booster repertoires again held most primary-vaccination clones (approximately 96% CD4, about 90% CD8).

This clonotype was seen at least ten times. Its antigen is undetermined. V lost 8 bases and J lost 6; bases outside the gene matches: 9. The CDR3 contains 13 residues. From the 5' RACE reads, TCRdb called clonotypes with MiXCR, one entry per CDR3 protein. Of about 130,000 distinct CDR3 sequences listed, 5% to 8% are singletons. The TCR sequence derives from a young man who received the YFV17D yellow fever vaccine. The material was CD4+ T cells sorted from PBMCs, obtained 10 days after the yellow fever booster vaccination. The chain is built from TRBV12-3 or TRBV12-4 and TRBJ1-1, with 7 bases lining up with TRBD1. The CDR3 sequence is CASEGARGSEAFF. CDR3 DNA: TGTGCCAGCGAGGGGGCGCGGGGGTCTGAAGCTTTCTTT.